Given below is one TCR beta chain in context. The antigen is unknown. PCR amplification relied on 60 Vbeta primers (plus 13 Jbeta primers). Using immunoSEQ multiplex PCR, the repertoire was profiled, and TCRdb retains in-frame clones only, with some absent. Of 200,000 to 250,000 clones in the sample, 77% were seen once. This specimen belongs to a study of cytomegalovirus exposure and HLA in healthy donors. The study, taken as a whole, reports: The study flagged fewer than 200 TCR beta chains as cytomegalovirus-associated. Researchers reportedly found TCR beta sequences accurately predicted most subjects' HLA-A and HLA-B alleles.

V was clipped by 5 bases and J by 2 bases; unmatched bases: 8. This CDR3 has 15 residues. The V gene's germline CDR1 is LGHNT and CDR2 FRNRAP. Sample: PBMCs. The chain combines TRBV12-5 with TRBJ1-2; 7 bases align to TRBD1. The sequence was collected from a woman aged 60-75 years in good health and CMV-seropositive. The CDR3 DNA is TGTGCTAGTGGTCCACCGGGACAGCACAACTATGGCTACACCTTC. It yields the protein CASGPPGQHNYGYTF.